Below, one T cell receptor beta chain is given with its context. Data came from immunoSEQ multiplex PCR; TCRdb stores just in-frame clones and leaves some out. Among around 130,000 clones, more than 70% were seen once, and the ten largest hold approximately 2%. The data stem from a study of blood T cell repertoires in COVID-19. Study context: Acute-phase and convalescent COVID-19 samples originated in the United States, Italy and Spain. Sample material is recorded as cDNA or gDNA derived from T cells, B-cell-depleted T cells, or PBMCs.

Sequenced: peripheral blood. The source is a man between 70 and 80 years old with acute or convalescent COVID-19.

The CDR3 bases are TGTGCCAGCAAGGAGACAGGGTTGAATTCACCCCTCCACTTT. Protein sequence: CASKETGLNSPLHF. The genes are TRBV25-1 and TRBJ1-6, with 7 bases identical to TRBD1. Germline CDR1 reads MGHDK; CDR2 reads SYGVNS. V trimming: 7 bases; J trimming: 7 bases; junction bases outside the gene matches: 7. The CDR3 covers 14 residues.